This T cell receptor (beta chain) was obtained from a study of blood T cells in healthy people across ages. Findings and caveats of the study: The study found more naive CD4+ cells and higher diversity in long-lived than aged donors.

Germline CDR1 MNHEY, CDR2 SMNVEV (reference sequence). V was trimmed by 5 bases and J by 3 bases, leaving 12 bases between them. This CDR3 is 14 amino acids long. Together with a sample-barcoded 5' primer, a J-beta primer mix was included in a second PCR lasting roughly 6 to 12 cycles. The study obtained at least 2.5 million CDR3-containing paired-end reads from every sample. TCRdb processed the 5' RACE reads anew with MiXCR; each CDR3 protein has one entry. This sample has roughly 2 million distinct CDR3 sequences; around half occur once, and the top ten carry 2.1%. Donors gave about 10 milliliters of peripheral blood apiece. Worth noting for this clonotype: Its antigen remains unidentified.

The receptor was isolated from a woman aged 40 to 49 in good health. The sequencing input was blood. The rearrangement links TRBV27 to TRBJ2-3, with a weak D call TRBD2 (6 bases). The CDR3 loop is CASSTLALTDTQYF. CDR3 sequence (DNA): TGTGCCAGCAGTACACTAGCCCTAACAGATACGCAGTATTTT.